A single sample gave rise to the 12 T cell receptor beta chains below, sequenced in a study of control samples from healthy donors and cancer patients. The repertoire was sequenced with immunoSEQ multiplex PCR; TCRdb's copy has only in-frame clones and lacks some. The data show tens of thousands of clones, with 89% seen just once and about 7.1% held by the top ten. The sample consisted of blood. Source of these receptors: a man aged 50-59 years in good health.

This chain links TRBV9 with TRBJ2-5, with D perhaps TRBD2 (6 bases). V gave up 4 bases and J gave up 5 bases, with 15 bases separating them. Germline assignment: CDR1 SGDLS and CDR2 YYNGEE. The CDR3 length is 14 residues. CDR3 DNA: TGTGCCAGCAGCCGAGGAGGGGTCGACGAGACCCAGTACTTC. It specifies CASSRGGVDETQYF.

This rearrangement joins TRBV19 to TRBJ2-7, with 9 bases identical to TRBD2. CDR1 is LNHDA, CDR2 SQIVND, per germline (reference sequence). The CDR3 covers 16 residues. With V trimmed by 6 bases and J by 5 bases, 14 bases remained unmatched. Here the CDR3 reads CASSGLLSGGKDEQYF. CDR3 coding DNA: TGTGCCAGTAGCGGCCTCCTTAGCGGGGGAAAGGACGAGCAGTACTTC.

The chain combines TRBV11-1 with TRBJ1-3; unclear D gene. Germline V CDR1 and CDR2: SGHAT, FQDESV (reference sequence). V lost 4 bases, J lost 0 bases, and 13 bases lay in between. The CDR3 is made up of 16 amino acids. Written as DNA, the CDR3 is TGTGCCAGCAGCTCTAACCGGGCCACCTCTGGAAACACCATATATTTT. Protein sequence: CASSSNRATSGNTIYF.

The chain uses TRBV30 and TRBJ1-1; D not certain. V was shortened by 4 bases and J by 3 bases, with 9 bases between the two germline ends. Germline V gives CDR1 GTSNPN, CDR2 SVGIG (reference sequence). The CDR3 consists of 12 residues. The CDR3 nucleotides read TGTGCCTGGAAGGTACACCACACTGAAGCTTTCTTT. Translation: CAWKVHHTEAFF.

The chain uses TRBV6-4 and TRBJ2-6, with D hard to call. Trimming took 0 bases from V and 0 from J, leaving 6 bases between them. This CDR3 spans 16 amino acids. The germline CDR1 and CDR2 sequences are MRHNA and SNTAGT. Here the CDR3 DNA reads TGTGCCAGCAGTGACTCGGGAAGCTCTGGGGCCAACGTCCTGACTTTC. Its translation is CASSDSGSSGANVLTF.

The chain employs TRBV7-2 and TRBJ2-7; 9 nucleotides align to TRBD2. The CDR3 runs 14 residues. The V and J ends lost 5 bases and 3 bases, in that order; junction bases with no gene match: 5. Germline CDR1 and CDR2: SGHTA and FQGNSA. In nucleotides, the CDR3 is TGTGCCAGCAGCCCGCGGGGGGGAAACTACGAGCAGTACTTC. Translating it yields CASSPRGGNYEQYF.

The chain combines TRBV2 with TRBJ1-4, with D tentatively TRBD1 (5 bases). Germline loops: CDR1 SNHLY, CDR2 FYNNEI. V was pared by 6 bases and J by 4 bases, with 18 bases between. CDR3 size: 16 residues. The CDR3 DNA reads as TGTGCCAGCAGGGCCTGGGACGGCGGCGGTAATGAAAAACTGTTTTTT. It translates to CASRAWDGGGNEKLFF.

The genes are TRBV18 and TRBJ1-1, with 9 bases that match TRBD1. Unmatched junction bases numbered 4, after V lost 2 bases and J lost 3 bases. CDR1 is KGHSH, CDR2 LQKENI, per germline. The CDR3 extends over 15 amino acids. The CDR3: CASSPGTGYYTEAFF. The CDR3 region has the DNA TGTGCCAGCTCACCAGGGACAGGGTACTACACTGAAGCTTTCTTT.

The chain couples TRBV7-3 to TRBJ1-6; D call uncertain. This CDR3 comprises 13 residues. Germline V CDR1 and CDR2: SGHTA, FQGTGA. The V gene lost 4 bases and the J gene lost 10 bases, with 11 bases spanning the gap. For the CDR3, the DNA is TGTGCCAGCAGCTCTGTGGTTAGCTCACCCCTCCACTTT. It codes for CASSSVVSSPLHF. The full variable domain, in which reference TRBV7-3 and TRBJ1-6 provide the parts outside the CDR3, is GAGVSQTPSNKVTEKGKYVELRCDPISGHTALYWYRQSLGQGPEFLIYFQGTGAADDSGLPNDRFFAVRPEGSVSTLKIQRTERGDSAVYLCASSSVVSSPLHFGNGTRLTVT.

CDR3 nucleotide sequence: TGTGCCAGTAGTCCGGGACCGTACTATGGCTACACCTTC. Protein: CASSPGPYYGYTF. This chain links TRBV19 with TRBJ1-2, with D maybe TRBD1 (5 bases). V was pared by 5 bases and J by 3 bases, with 10 bases between. The CDR3 runs 13 residues. Germline CDR1 is LNHDA and CDR2 is SQIVND (reference sequence).

In the case of this clone: One junction end disagrees with the germline gene, perhaps due to a read error. The rearrangement uses TRBV18 and TRBJ2-2; D may be TRBD1 (5 bases). Germline V gene sequence: CDR1 KGHSH, CDR2 LQKENI. CDR3 size: 15 residues. CDR3 bases: TGTGCCAGCCCACCACAGGAAGTGCGCTCCGGGGAGCTGTTTTTT. Translating gives CASPPQEVRSGELFF. The entire variable domain, with the rest obtained from reference TRBV18 and TRBJ2-2, is as follows: NAGVMQNPRHLVRRRGQEARLRCSPMKGHSHVYWYRQLPEEGLKFMVYLQKENIIDESGMPKERFSAEFPKEGPSILRIQQVVRGDSAAYFCASPPQEVRSGELFFGEGSRLTVL.

This clone was seen more than once but under ten times. This chain joins TRBV27 and TRBJ1-4; 7 bases are shared with TRBD1. The length of the CDR3 is 14 residues. V was clipped by 5 bases and J by 6 bases; unmatched bases: 6. Germline V CDR1 and CDR2: MNHEY, SMNVEV (reference sequence). The CDR3 loop is CASSAGTDYEKLFF. In DNA form, the CDR3 reads TGTGCCAGCAGTGCCGGGACAGACTATGAAAAACTGTTTTTT. The variable domain in full, with the rest retrieved from reference TRBV27 and TRBJ1-4, is EAQVTQNPRYLITVTGKKLTVTCSQNMNHEYMSWYRQDPGLGLRQIYYSMNVEVTDKGDVPEGYKVSRKEKRNFPLILESPSPNQTSLYFCASSAGTDYEKLFFGSGTQLSVL.